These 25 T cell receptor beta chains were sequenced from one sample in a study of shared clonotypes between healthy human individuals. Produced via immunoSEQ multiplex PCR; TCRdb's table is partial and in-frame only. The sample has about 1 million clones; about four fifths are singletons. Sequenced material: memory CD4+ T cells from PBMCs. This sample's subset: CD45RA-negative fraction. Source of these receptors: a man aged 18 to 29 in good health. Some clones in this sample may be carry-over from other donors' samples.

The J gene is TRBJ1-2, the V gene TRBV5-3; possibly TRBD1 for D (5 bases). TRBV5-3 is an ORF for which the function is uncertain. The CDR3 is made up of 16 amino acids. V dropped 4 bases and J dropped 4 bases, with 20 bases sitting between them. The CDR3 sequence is CARSPRSGRAFYGYTF. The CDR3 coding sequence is TGTGCCAGAAGCCCCCGTTCGGGCAGGGCATTCTATGGCTACACCTTC.

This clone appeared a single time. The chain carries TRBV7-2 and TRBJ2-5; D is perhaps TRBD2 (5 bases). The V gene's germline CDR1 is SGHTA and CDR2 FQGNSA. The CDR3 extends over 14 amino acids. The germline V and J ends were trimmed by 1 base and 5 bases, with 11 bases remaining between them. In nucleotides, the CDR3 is TGTGCCAGCAGCTTAGGGGCGGGCCTCGAGACCCAGTACTTC. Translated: CASSLGAGLETQYF.

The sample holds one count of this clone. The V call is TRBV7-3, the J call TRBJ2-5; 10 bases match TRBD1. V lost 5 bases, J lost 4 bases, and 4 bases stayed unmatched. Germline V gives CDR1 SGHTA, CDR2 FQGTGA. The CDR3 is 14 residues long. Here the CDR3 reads CASSPRDRGETQYF. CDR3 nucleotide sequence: TGTGCCAGCAGCCCCCGGGACAGGGGAGAGACCCAGTACTTC.

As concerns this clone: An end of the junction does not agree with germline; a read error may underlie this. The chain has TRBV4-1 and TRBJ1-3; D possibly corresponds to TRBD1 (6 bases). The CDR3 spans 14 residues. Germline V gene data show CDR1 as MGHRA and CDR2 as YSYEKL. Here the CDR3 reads CASSQDRGGYTIYF. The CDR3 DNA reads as TGCGCCAGCAGCCAAGACAGGGGTGGATACACCATATATTTT.

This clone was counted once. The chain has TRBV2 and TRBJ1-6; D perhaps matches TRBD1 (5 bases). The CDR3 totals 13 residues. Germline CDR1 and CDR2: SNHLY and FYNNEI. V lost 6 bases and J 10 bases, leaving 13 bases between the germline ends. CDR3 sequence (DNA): TGTGCCAGCAGACCCGGGGCTTACTCACCCCTCCACTTT. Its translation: CASRPGAYSPLHF.

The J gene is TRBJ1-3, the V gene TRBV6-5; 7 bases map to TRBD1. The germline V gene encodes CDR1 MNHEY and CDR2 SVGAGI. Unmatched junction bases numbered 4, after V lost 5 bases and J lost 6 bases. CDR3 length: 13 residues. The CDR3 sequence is CASSPDRLNTIYF. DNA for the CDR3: TGTGCCAGCAGTCCGGACAGGCTAAACACCATATATTTT.

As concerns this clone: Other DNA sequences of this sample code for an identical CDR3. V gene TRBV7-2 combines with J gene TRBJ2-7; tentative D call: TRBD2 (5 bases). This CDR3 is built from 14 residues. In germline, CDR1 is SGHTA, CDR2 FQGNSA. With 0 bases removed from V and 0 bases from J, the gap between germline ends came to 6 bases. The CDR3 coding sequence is TGTGCCAGCAGCTTAGCCGGGGTCTCCTACGAGCAGTACTTC. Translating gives CASSLAGVSYEQYF.

The CDR3 spells CASSPIDSPGESGDTQYF. The DNA of the CDR3 is TGTGCCAGCAGCCCAATAGATAGTCCCGGGGAGTCGGGGGATACGCAGTATTTT. This chain links TRBV9 with TRBJ2-3; D possibly corresponds to TRBD2 (5 bases). CDR3 length equals 18 residues. Looked up from germline, CDR1 is SGDLS and CDR2 is YYNGEE. V dropped 4 bases and J dropped 6 bases, with 27 bases sitting between them.

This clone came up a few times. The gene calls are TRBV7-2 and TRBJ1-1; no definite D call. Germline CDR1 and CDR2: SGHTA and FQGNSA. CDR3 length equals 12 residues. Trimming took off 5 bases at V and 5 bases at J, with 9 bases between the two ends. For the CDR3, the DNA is TGTGCCAGCAGCCTCGGACTGACTGAAGCTTTCTTT. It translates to CASSLGLTEAFF.

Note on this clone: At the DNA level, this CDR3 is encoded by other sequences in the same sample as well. The DNA of the CDR3 is TGTGCCAGCAGTGAAGGGGCAGATACGCAGTATTTT. It translates to CASSEGADTQYF. V gene TRBV2 combines with J gene TRBJ2-3; D remains ambiguous. The V end was cut by 1 base, the J end by 4 bases, with 3 bases between. This CDR3 has 12 amino acids. In germline, CDR1 is SNHLY, CDR2 FYNNEI. The full variable domain, rest sourced from reference TRBV2 and TRBJ2-3, is EPEVTQTPSHQVTQMGQEVILRCVPISNHLYFYWYRQILGQKVEFLVSFYNNEISEKSEIFDDQFSVERPDGSNFTLKIRSTKLEDSAMYFCASSEGADTQYFGPGTRLTVL.

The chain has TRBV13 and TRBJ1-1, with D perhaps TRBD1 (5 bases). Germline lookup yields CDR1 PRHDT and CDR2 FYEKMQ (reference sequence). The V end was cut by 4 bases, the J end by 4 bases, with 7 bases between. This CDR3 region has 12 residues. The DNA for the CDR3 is TGTGCCAGCAGCTATGGGACCACTGAAGCTTTCTTT. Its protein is CASSYGTTEAFF.

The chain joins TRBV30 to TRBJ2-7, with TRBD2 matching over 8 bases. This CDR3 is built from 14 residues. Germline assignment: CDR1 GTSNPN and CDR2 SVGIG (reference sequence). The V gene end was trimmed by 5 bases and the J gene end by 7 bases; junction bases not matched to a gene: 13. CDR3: CAWSKERERREQYF. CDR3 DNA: TGTGCCTGGTCCAAAGAGCGGGAGCGTCGGGAGCAGTACTTC.

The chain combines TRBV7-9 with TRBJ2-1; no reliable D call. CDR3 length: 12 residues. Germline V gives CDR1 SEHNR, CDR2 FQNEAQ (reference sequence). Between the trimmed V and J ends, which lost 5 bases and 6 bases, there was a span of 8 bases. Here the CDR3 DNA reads TGTGCCAGCAGCCCCAACTTCAATGAGCAGTTCTTC. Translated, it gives CASSPNFNEQFF.

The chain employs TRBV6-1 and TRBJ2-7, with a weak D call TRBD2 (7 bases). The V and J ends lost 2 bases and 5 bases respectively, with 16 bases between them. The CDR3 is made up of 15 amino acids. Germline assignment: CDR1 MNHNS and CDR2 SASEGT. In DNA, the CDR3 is TGTGCCAGCAGTGAACAGGGACTATCAGGGGACGAGCAGTACTTC. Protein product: CASSEQGLSGDEQYF.

The CDR3 bases are TGTGCCAGCAGTAAGCAGGGAGGGAATGAGCAGTTCTTC. Translating gives CASSKQGGNEQFF. The chain joins TRBV25-1 to TRBJ2-1, with 7 bases aligning to TRBD2. The CDR3 loop spans 13 amino acids. After removal of 5 bases from V and 7 bases from J, the junction contained 5 bases not matched to a gene. CDR1 is MGHDK, CDR2 SYGVNS, per germline.

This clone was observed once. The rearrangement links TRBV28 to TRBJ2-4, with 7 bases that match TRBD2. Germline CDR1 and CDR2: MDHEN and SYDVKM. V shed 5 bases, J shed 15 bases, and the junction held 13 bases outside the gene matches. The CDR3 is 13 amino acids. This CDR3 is CASSREFLAEAYF. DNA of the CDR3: TGTGCCAGCAGTCGAGAATTTCTAGCGGAGGCGTACTTC.

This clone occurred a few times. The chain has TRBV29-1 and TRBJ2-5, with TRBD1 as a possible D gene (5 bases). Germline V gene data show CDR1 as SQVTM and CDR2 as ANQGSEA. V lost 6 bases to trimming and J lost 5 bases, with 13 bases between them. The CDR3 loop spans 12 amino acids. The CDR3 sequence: CSVVTGDETQYF. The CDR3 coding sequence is TGCAGCGTGGTAACAGGTGACGAGACCCAGTACTTC.

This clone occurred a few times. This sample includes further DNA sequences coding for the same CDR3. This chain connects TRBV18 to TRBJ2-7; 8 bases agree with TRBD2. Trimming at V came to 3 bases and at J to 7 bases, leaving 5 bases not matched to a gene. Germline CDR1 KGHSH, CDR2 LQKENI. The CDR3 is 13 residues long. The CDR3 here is CASSPGLAGEQYF. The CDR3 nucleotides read TGTGCCAGCTCACCCGGACTAGCCGGGGAGCAGTACTTC. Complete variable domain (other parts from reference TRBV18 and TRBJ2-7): NAGVMQNPRHLVRRRGQEARLRCSPMKGHSHVYWYRQLPEEGLKFMVYLQKENIIDESGMPKERFSAEFPKEGPSILRIQQVVRGDSAAYFCASSPGLAGEQYFGPGTRLTVT.

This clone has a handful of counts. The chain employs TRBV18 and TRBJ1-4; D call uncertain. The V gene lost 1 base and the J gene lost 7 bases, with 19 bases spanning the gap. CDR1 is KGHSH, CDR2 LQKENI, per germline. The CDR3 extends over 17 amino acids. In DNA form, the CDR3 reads TGTGCCAGCTCACCACTGGGCAGAGTAGAGGACCCTGAAAAACTGTTTTTT. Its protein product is CASSPLGRVEDPEKLFF.

The CDR3 region has the DNA TGTGCCTGGAGTAGACAGGGAATACGCAATCAGCCCCAGCATTTT. Residues: CAWSRQGIRNQPQHF. This chain links TRBV30 with TRBJ1-5; 7 bases fit TRBD1. Germline V CDR1 and CDR2: GTSNPN, SVGIG (reference sequence). This CDR3 spans 15 amino acids. After removal of 2 bases from V and 2 bases from J, the junction contained 6 bases not matched to a gene.

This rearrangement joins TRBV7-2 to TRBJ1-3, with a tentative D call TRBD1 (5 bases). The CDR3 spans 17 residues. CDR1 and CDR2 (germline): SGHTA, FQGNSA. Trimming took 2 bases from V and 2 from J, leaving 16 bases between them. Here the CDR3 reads CASSLWSMGTAGNTIYF. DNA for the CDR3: TGTGCCAGCAGCTTATGGAGTATGGGGACCGCTGGAAACACCATATATTTT.

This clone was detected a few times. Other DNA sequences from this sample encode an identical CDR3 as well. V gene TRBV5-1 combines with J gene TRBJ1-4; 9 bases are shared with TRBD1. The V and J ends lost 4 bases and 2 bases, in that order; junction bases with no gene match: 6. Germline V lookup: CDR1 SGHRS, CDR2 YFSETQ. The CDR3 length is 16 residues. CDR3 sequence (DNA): TGCGCCAGCAGCCTCGGACAGGGGCTTACTAATGAAAAACTGTTTTTT. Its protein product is CASSLGQGLTNEKLFF.

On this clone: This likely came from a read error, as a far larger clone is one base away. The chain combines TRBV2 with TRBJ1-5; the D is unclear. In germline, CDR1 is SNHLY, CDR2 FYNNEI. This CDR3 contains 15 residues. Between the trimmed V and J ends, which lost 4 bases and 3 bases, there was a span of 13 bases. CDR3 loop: CASSGPPYHNQPQHF. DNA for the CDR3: TGTGCCAGCAGTGGCCCGCCTTACCACAATCAGCCCCAGCATTTT.

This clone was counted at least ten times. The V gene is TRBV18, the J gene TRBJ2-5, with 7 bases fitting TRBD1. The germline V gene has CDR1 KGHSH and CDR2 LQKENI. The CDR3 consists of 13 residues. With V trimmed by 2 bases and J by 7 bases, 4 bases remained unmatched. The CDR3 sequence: CASSPEGAGTQYF. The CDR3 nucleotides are TGTGCCAGCTCACCAGAGGGGGCGGGGACCCAGTACTTC. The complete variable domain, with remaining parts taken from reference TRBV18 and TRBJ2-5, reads NAGVMQNPRHLVRRRGQEARLRCSPMKGHSHVYWYRQLPEEGLKFMVYLQKENIIDESGMPKERFSAEFPKEGPSILRIQQVVRGDSAAYFCASSPEGAGTQYFGPGTRLLVL.

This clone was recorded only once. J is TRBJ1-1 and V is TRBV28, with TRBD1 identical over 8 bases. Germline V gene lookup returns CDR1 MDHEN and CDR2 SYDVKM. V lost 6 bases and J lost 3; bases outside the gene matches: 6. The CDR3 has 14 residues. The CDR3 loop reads CASRHGTGHTEAFF. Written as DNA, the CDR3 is TGTGCCAGCAGACACGGGACAGGTCACACTGAAGCTTTCTTT.